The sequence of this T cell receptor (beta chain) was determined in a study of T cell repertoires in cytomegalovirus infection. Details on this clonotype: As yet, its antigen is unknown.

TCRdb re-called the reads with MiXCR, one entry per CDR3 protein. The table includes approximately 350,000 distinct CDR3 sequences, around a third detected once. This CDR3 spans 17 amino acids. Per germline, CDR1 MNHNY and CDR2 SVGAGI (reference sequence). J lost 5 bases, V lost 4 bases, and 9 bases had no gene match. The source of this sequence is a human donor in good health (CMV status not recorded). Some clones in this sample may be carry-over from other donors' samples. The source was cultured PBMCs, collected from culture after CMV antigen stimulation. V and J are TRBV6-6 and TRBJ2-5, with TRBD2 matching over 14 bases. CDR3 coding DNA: TGTGCCAGCAGTTCCGGGACTAGCGGGAGTAGTTGGGAGACCCAGTACTTC. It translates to CASSSGTSGSSWETQYF.